A single sample gave rise to the 21 T cell receptor beta chains below, sequenced in a study of blood T cell repertoires in COVID-19. TCRdb's copy holds only in-frame clones and misses some; the assay was immunoSEQ multiplex PCR. The table lists about 230,000 clones, more than 70% of them singletons, with 2% to 2.5% in the top ten. Sample: PBMCs or T cells enriched from blood (not recorded which). Receptors originate from a woman aged 40 to 50 with acute COVID-19.

V and J are TRBV11-2 and TRBJ1-4, with 8 bases lining up with TRBD1. V lost 5 bases to trimming and J lost 5 bases; unmatched junction nucleotides: 10. Germline CDR1 SGHAT, CDR2 FQNNGV. This CDR3 spans 16 amino acids. The CDR3 DNA reads as TGTGCCAGCAGCCGATCTCAGGGGGCAGGGAATGAAAAACTGTTTTTT. Encoded protein: CASSRSQGAGNEKLFF.

This chain connects TRBV5-1 to TRBJ2-5; 8 bases are shared with TRBD1. CDR1 and CDR2 from the germline V gene are SGHRS and YFSETQ. V gave up 0 bases and J gave up 4 bases; unmatched junction bases: 5. The CDR3 covers 15 residues. The CDR3 DNA is TGCGCCAGCAGCTTGGCAGGGGGCGGCGGAGAGACCCAGTACTTC. Translated, it gives CASSLAGGGGETQYF.

The V gene is TRBV12-5, the J gene TRBJ1-2, with 8 bases lining up with TRBD1. Trimming cost V 7 bases and J 0 bases; bases outside gene matches: 13. The CDR3 is 17 residues long. Germline CDR1 reads LGHNT; CDR2 reads FRNRAP. The CDR3 nucleotides are TGTGCTAGTGATTATATTAGGGGACAGGACACTAACTATGGCTACACCTTC. Amino acids: CASDYIRGQDTNYGYTF.

The V and J genes are TRBV11-2 and TRBJ1-2, with D perhaps TRBD1 (5 bases). V was pared by 5 bases and J by 6 bases, with 7 bases between. The CDR3 has 11 residues. Germline CDR1 SGHAT, CDR2 FQNNGV. The CDR3 sequence: CASSPGHGYTF. The CDR3 bases are TGTGCCAGCAGCCCAGGGCATGGCTACACCTTC.

The chain is built from TRBV7-8 and TRBJ2-7, with 10 bases that match TRBD1. Germline V CDR1 and CDR2: SGHVS, FQNEAQ. The CDR3 covers 15 residues. The ends lost 6 bases at V and 3 bases at J; junction bases unmatched: 8. The CDR3 sequence is CASSRGQGDVYEQYF. CDR3 bases: TGTGCCAGCAGTCGAGGACAGGGGGATGTCTACGAGCAGTACTTC.

V usage is TRBV10-3 and J usage is TRBJ1-3, with a tentative D call TRBD1 (6 bases). Germline assignment: CDR1 ENHRY and CDR2 SYGVKD. The CDR3 length is 14 residues. Trimming shortened V by 6 bases and J by 4 bases, and 13 bases separated the two germline ends. The CDR3 bases are TGTGCCATCAGGCCAGGACAGCTGGGAAACACCATATATTTT. This sequence encodes CAIRPGQLGNTIYF.

The sample holds a few counts of this clone. The chain employs TRBV9 and TRBJ1-4; TRBD1 aligns across 10 bases. The CDR3 extends over 15 amino acids. Germline trimming cut 4 bases from V and 3 bases from J; bases unmatched to any gene: 3. The germline gives CDR1 SGDLS, CDR2 YYNGEE. Here the CDR3 reads CASSPTGGANEKLFF. For the CDR3, the DNA is TGTGCCAGCAGCCCGACAGGGGGCGCTAATGAAAAACTGTTTTTT.

The V and J genes are TRBV4-1 and TRBJ2-1; D possibly corresponds to TRBD2 (5 bases). Germline V gene sequence: CDR1 MGHRA, CDR2 YSYEKL. The V and J ends lost 0 bases and 6 bases respectively, with 12 bases between them. The CDR3 extends over 15 amino acids. DNA of the CDR3: TGCGCCAGCAGCCAAGAATATCGAGGGCGCAATGAGCAGTTCTTC. Its protein product is CASSQEYRGRNEQFF.

The genes are TRBV5-6 and TRBJ2-3; a weak D match, TRBD2 (6 bases). Germline assignment: CDR1 SGHDT and CDR2 YYEEEE. CDR3 length equals 15 residues. Trimming shortened V by 4 bases and J by 0 bases, and 12 bases separated the two germline ends. CDR3 in amino acids: CASSPGRRSTDTQYF. The CDR3 nucleotides read TGTGCCAGCAGCCCTGGGAGGAGGAGCACAGATACGCAGTATTTT.

V usage is TRBV6-5 and J usage is TRBJ1-1, with TRBD1 as a possible D gene (5 bases). V was clipped by 0 bases and J by 5 bases, with 13 bases between them. The length of the CDR3 is 15 residues. The germline V gene has CDR1 MNHEY and CDR2 SVGAGI. CDR3 protein: CASSYSRVGQTEAFF. The CDR3 DNA reads as TGTGCCAGCAGTTACTCAAGGGTCGGACAAACTGAAGCTTTCTTT.

This chain links TRBV15 with TRBJ1-4; 9 positions agree with TRBD1. Germline assignment: CDR1 LNHNV and CDR2 YYDKDF (reference sequence). V trimming: 5 bases; J trimming: 4 bases; junction bases outside the gene matches: 2. This CDR3 region has 14 residues. The CDR3 spells CATSGTGFNEKLFF. The CDR3 DNA sequence: TGTGCCACCAGCGGGACAGGGTTTAATGAAAAACTGTTTTTT.

V is TRBV5-1 and J is TRBJ2-1; a possible D gene is TRBD2 (6 bases). V lost 3 bases and J lost 3, with 10 bases in between. From germline, CDR1 is SGHRS and CDR2 YFSETQ. CDR3 length: 14 residues. CDR3 in amino acids: CASSWGVLYNEQFF. DNA for the CDR3: TGCGCCAGCAGCTGGGGGGTCCTCTACAATGAGCAGTTCTTC. Full variable domain (outside the CDR3, taken from reference TRBV5-1 and TRBJ2-1): KAGVTQTPRYLIKTRGQQVTLSCSPISGHRSVSWYQQTPGQGLQFLFEYFSETQRNKGNFPGRFSGRQFSNSRSEMNVSTLELGDSALYLCASSWGVLYNEQFFGPGTRLTVL.

The J gene is TRBJ1-2, the V gene TRBV7-2; D not resolved. CDR3 length equals 15 residues. Trimming stripped 1 base from V and 4 bases from J, with 13 bases between. Germline loops: CDR1 SGHTA, CDR2 FQGNSA. CDR3 nucleotide sequence: TGTGCCAGCAGCTTAGAAAATTGGAGTTCCTATGGCTACACCTTC. This sequence encodes CASSLENWSSYGYTF.

The chain combines TRBV29-1 with TRBJ1-1, with a weak D call TRBD1 (6 bases). V was trimmed by 4 bases and J by 7 bases, leaving 7 bases between them. The length of the CDR3 is 10 residues. Germline CDR1 is SQVTM and CDR2 is ANQGSEA. CDR3 amino acids: CSVAGVEAFF. In DNA, the CDR3 is TGCAGCGTTGCAGGGGTTGAAGCTTTCTTT.

This clone was counted a few times. The chain is built from TRBV20-1 and TRBJ1-5; 7 bases are a match to TRBD1. After removal of 3 bases from V and 5 bases from J, the junction contained 7 bases not matched to a gene. The CDR3 covers 14 residues. Germline values: CDR1 DFQATT, CDR2 SNEGSKA (reference sequence). CDR3 sequence: CSASLGQRDQPQHF. The CDR3 DNA is TGCAGTGCTAGTCTGGGACAGAGAGATCAGCCCCAGCATTTT.

The chain carries TRBV5-1 and TRBJ2-5; D is possibly TRBD1 (6 bases). Trimming pared 4 bases from V and 2 bases from J, leaving 12 bases between. The germline V gene has CDR1 SGHRS and CDR2 YFSETQ. CDR3 length: 14 residues. CDR3 residues: CASSQTGPQETQYF. The CDR3 region has the DNA TGCGCCAGCAGCCAAACAGGGCCGCAAGAGACCCAGTACTTC. Together with reference TRBV5-1 and TRBJ2-5, the CDR3 gives the full variable domain: KAGVTQTPRYLIKTRGQQVTLSCSPISGHRSVSWYQQTPGQGLQFLFEYFSETQRNKGNFPGRFSGRQFSNSRSEMNVSTLELGDSALYLCASSQTGPQETQYFGPGTRLLVL.

This clone was seen just once. The rearrangement links TRBV21-1 to TRBJ2-7; TRBD2, as called in the table, went unchecked against the DNA. TRBV21-1 is a known pseudogene. This CDR3 is 14 amino acids long. In DNA form, the CDR3 reads TGTGCCACCTTAGCGGGAGTTATTGACTACGAGCAGTACGTC. Translation: CATLAGVIDYEQYV.

V gene TRBV4-1 combines with J gene TRBJ2-3, with 14 bases aligning to TRBD2. Germline loops: CDR1 MGHRA, CDR2 YSYEKL. The CDR3 spans 20 residues. V lost 0 bases, J lost 0 bases, and 8 bases stayed unmatched. In nucleotides, the CDR3 is TGCGCCAGCAGCCAAGATCCGGGACTAGCGGGAGCGTCAAGCACAGATACGCAGTATTTT. As protein: CASSQDPGLAGASSTDTQYF.

The chain joins TRBV30 to TRBJ2-1, with 12 bases identical to TRBD2. CDR3 length: 15 amino acids. Germline CDR1 and CDR2: GTSNPN and SVGIG (reference sequence). The CDR3: CARDVGLAGSYEQFF. The CDR3 DNA is TGTGCTAGAGATGTAGGACTAGCGGGATCGTATGAGCAGTTCTTC.

The V and J genes are TRBV5-1 and TRBJ2-7, with 10 bases aligning to TRBD2. The CDR3 is 14 residues long. The germline gives CDR1 SGHRS, CDR2 YFSETQ. With V trimmed by 2 bases and J by 2 bases, 1 base remained unmatched. Here the CDR3 DNA reads TGCGCCAGCAGCTTACTAGCGGGGACCTACGAGCAGTACTTC. Protein sequence: CASSLLAGTYEQYF.

V usage is TRBV6-5 and J usage is TRBJ1-1; maybe TRBD1 (6 bases). Between the trimmed V and J ends, which lost 5 bases and 3 bases, there was a span of 13 bases. Germline V lookup: CDR1 MNHEY, CDR2 SVGAGI. The CDR3 consists of 14 residues. In nucleotides, the CDR3 is TGTGCCAGCAGTAGCAGGGGTTTGGACACTGAAGCTTTCTTT. Amino acid sequence: CASSSRGLDTEAFF.